These T cell receptor beta chains were read from a single sample in a study of T cell responses to AZD1222 COVID-19 vaccine. TCRdb's table, derived via immunoSEQ multiplex PCR, lists solely in-frame clones and lacks some. The sample holds roughly 120,000 clones, approximately 91% seen once. This specimen was peripheral blood, taken on day 0 of MenACWY control vaccination. The receptors derive from an adult in good health. Each CDR3 is given with its conserved first and last residue. Fields, in order: V gene, clone size, D gene, J gene, CDR3 protein, CDR3 DNA. D genes are given only for firm matches. Rows may omit the clone size; those that give it use once, few, many or a size class.

TRBV9	-	TRBD1	TRBJ2-1	CASSALQGGYNEQFF	TGTGCCAGCAGCGCCTTACAGGGGGGCTACAATGAGCAGTTCTTC
TRBV19	-	-	TRBJ2-7	CASSISASGAYEQYF	TGTGCCAGTAGTATCTCCGCATCCGGGGCTTACGAGCAGTACTTC
TRBV14	-	-	TRBJ1-1	CASSPWRGSTTEAFF	TGTGCCAGCAGCCCCTGGCGGGGGAGTACCACTGAAGCTTTCTTT
TRBV19	-	TRBD1	TRBJ2-3	CASSIRDRGPDTQYF	TGTGCCAGTAGTATCCGGGACAGGGGGCCAGATACGCAGTATTTT
TRBV7-9	-	TRBD1	TRBJ1-1	CASSPRQGATEAFF	TGTGCCAGCAGCCCCAGACAGGGGGCCACTGAAGCTTTCTTT
TRBV6-6	-	-	TRBJ2-2	CASSTLGPGELFF	TGTGCCAGCAGTACGCTCGGGCCCGGGGAGCTGTTTTTT
TRBV25-1	-	-	TRBJ1-2	CASSEYWGYTF	TGTGCCAGCAGTGAATATTGGGGCTACACCTTC
TRBV28	-	TRBD1	TRBJ1-2	CASSWSDRAFDYGYTF	TGTGCCAGCAGTTGGTCGGACAGGGCGTTCGACTATGGCTACACCTTC
TRBV30	-	-	TRBJ2-3	CASGATSGGTDTQYF	TGTGCCTCAGGGGCGACCTCGGGGGGAACAGATACGCAGTATTTT
TRBV27	-	-	TRBJ2-1	CASSYLGTSLANEQFF	TGTGCCAGCAGTTACCTCGGGACATCCCTGGCCAATGAGCAGTTCTTC
TRBV28	-	-	TRBJ1-5	CASSVRARYSNQPQHF	TGTGCCAGCAGTGTCCGGGCAAGATATAGCAATCAGCCCCAGCATTTT
TRBV30	-	-	TRBJ1-1	CAYQMNTEAFF	TGTGCCTATCAAATGAACACTGAAGCTTTCTTT
TRBV5-6	once	TRBD1	TRBJ2-2	CASSPGTGGHTGELFF	TGTGCCAGCAGCCCCGGGACAGGGGGGCACACCGGGGAGCTGTTTTTT
TRBV19	-	-	TRBJ1-3	CASSTMPGPSGNTIYF	TGTGCCAGTAGTACCATGCCGGGACCTTCGGGAAACACCATATATTTT
TRBV7-9	-	-	TRBJ2-3	CASSPQGHGRTDTQYF	TGTGCCAGCAGCCCCCAGGGGCATGGCCGCACAGATACGCAGTATTTT
TRBV12-3/TRBV12-4	-	-	TRBJ1-1	CASSWTVNTEAFF	TGTGCCAGCAGCTGGACGGTGAACACTGAAGCTTTCTTT
TRBV19	-	-	TRBJ1-6	CASSIFGSPLHF	TGTGCCAGTAGTATTTTTGGTTCACCCCTCCACTTT
TRBV19	-	-	TRBJ2-2	CASMGERVTGELFF	TGTGCCAGTATGGGCGAGAGAGTTACCGGGGAGCTGTTTTTT
TRBV28	-	-	TRBJ1-4	CASSAVTGEKLFF	TGTGCCAGCAGTGCGGTGACCGGCGAAAAACTGTTTTTT
TRBV28	-	-	TRBJ2-2	CASTGAVEQGGELFF	TGTGCCAGCACCGGGGCTGTCGAGCAGGGCGGGGAGCTGTTTTTT
TRBV4-1	-	-	TRBJ2-7	CASSQGSAYEQYF	TGCGCCAGCAGCCAGGGGTCAGCCTACGAGCAGTACTTC
TRBV3-1/TRBV3-2	-	TRBD2	TRBJ2-5	CASSQGTSGSGETQYF	TGTGCCAGCAGCCAAGGGACTAGCGGGAGCGGAGAGACCCAGTACTTC
TRBV27	-	-	TRBJ2-1	CASSFTGTINEQFF	TGTGCCAGCAGTTTCACCGGGACGATAAATGAGCAGTTCTTC
TRBV5-1	-	-	TRBJ1-4	CASSLGDQRTEKLFF	TGCGCCAGCAGCTTAGGGGACCAGAGGACCGAAAAACTGTTTTTT
TRBV28	-	-	TRBJ2-4	CASSFRVHSKNIQYF	TGTGCCAGCAGTTTCCGGGTGCACAGTAAAAACATTCAGTACTTC
TRBV9	once	TRBD1	TRBJ2-2	CASSVVTGGTGELFF	TGTGCCAGCAGCGTAGTAACAGGGGGGACCGGGGAGCTGTTTTTT
TRBV5-3	once	TRBD1	TRBJ1-2	CARPFGRRDRDRNDGYTF	TGTGCCAGACCTTTTGGCCGCCGGGACAGGGATCGGAACGATGGCTACACCTTC
TRBV20-1	-	-	TRBJ2-7	CSATTSTEQYF	TGCAGTGCAACAACTAGCACCGAGCAGTACTTC
TRBV5-1	-	TRBD1	TRBJ2-5	CASSLGDRDRETQYF	TGCGCCAGCAGCTTGGGAGACAGGGATCGAGAGACCCAGTACTTC
TRBV19	-	TRBD1	TRBJ1-2	CASSTGQPMGFNYGYTF	TGTGCCAGTAGTACGGGACAGCCGATGGGATTTAACTATGGCTACACCTTC
TRBV4-3	-	-	TRBJ1-1	CASRGEAYMNTEAFF	TGCGCCAGCAGAGGGGAGGCTTATATGAACACTGAAGCTTTCTTT
TRBV11-3	-	-	TRBJ2-2	CASSLEGSNTGELFF	TGTGCCAGCAGCCTGGAGGGATCGAACACCGGGGAGCTGTTTTTT
TRBV7-2	-	-	TRBJ1-2	CASSLQEGGGYGYTF	TGTGCCAGCAGCCTCCAAGAGGGCGGGGGCTATGGCTACACCTTC
TRBV6-5	-	-	TRBJ2-5	CASSYSDYTKETQYF	TGTGCCAGCAGTTACTCGGACTATACAAAAGAGACCCAGTACTTC
TRBV9	-	-	TRBJ2-7	CASSVEPTAIYEQYF	TGTGCCAGCAGCGTAGAACCGACAGCTATCTACGAGCAGTACTTC
TRBV11-2	once	-	TRBJ1-6	CASSLSPGGASPLHF	TGTGCCAGCAGCTTATCTCCAGGCGGTGCTTCACCCCTCCACTTT
TRBV5-1	-	-	TRBJ1-2	CASSLGQDLSNYGYTF	TGCGCCAGCAGCTTGGGACAGGACTTAAGTAACTATGGCTACACCTTC
TRBV4-3	-	-	TRBJ2-7	CASSQEATGWHEQYF	TGCGCCAGCAGCCAAGAGGCCACAGGGTGGCACGAGCAGTACTTC
TRBV5-6	few	-	TRBJ2-1	CASSLEVLAAYNEQFF	TGTGCCAGCAGCTTGGAAGTATTGGCAGCTTACAATGAGCAGTTCTTC
TRBV3-1/TRBV3-2	-	-	TRBJ1-5	CASSQDPSSNQPQHF	TGTGCCAGCAGCCAAGATCCATCTAGCAATCAGCCCCAGCATTTT
TRBV18	-	TRBD1	TRBJ1-2	CASSRDGWGQGEYGYTF	TGTGCCAGCTCCAGAGATGGCTGGGGACAGGGGGAATATGGCTACACCTTC
TRBV28	-	-	TRBJ2-6	CASSSPGRVFSGANVLTF	TGTGCCAGCAGTTCTCCGGGACGGGTATTCTCTGGGGCCAACGTCCTGACTTTC